Below, 31 T cell receptor beta chains from the same sample are listed, as sequenced in a study of PD-L1 blockade in urothelial cancer. Some clones are missing from TCRdb's copy, which holds only in-frame ones; the method was immunoSEQ multiplex PCR. This table holds roughly 77,000 clones, less than 90% found once. Time point described: pretreatment peripheral blood. The sample here was PBMCs, taken around atezolizumab (anti-PD-L1) treatment. The receptors derive from a woman between 70 and 85 years old with urothelial cancer.

Note on this clone: The identical CDR3 is also encoded by other nucleotide sequences in the sample. The chain joins TRBV7-8 to TRBJ2-5; 14 nucleotides align to TRBD2. The junction had 2 bases not matched to a gene; V was cut back by 0 bases and J by 2 bases. CDR3 length: 17 amino acids. The germline V gene encodes CDR1 SGHVS and CDR2 FQNEAQ. The CDR3 sequence: CASSLAGLAGVQETQYF. The DNA for the CDR3 is TGTGCCAGCAGCTTAGCGGGACTAGCGGGGGTTCAAGAGACCCAGTACTTC.

V and J are TRBV25-1 and TRBJ1-1; D not certain. The CDR3 sequence is 15 residues long. Trimming pared 3 bases from V and 1 base from J, leaving 12 bases between. Germline CDR1 MGHDK, CDR2 SYGVNS. CDR3: CASSDYVAGNTEAFF. The DNA for the CDR3 is TGTGCCAGCAGTGATTATGTTGCCGGGAACACTGAAGCTTTCTTT.

This clone has only one observation. At one boundary the junction diverges from the germline segment, which might be a read error. The genes are TRBV12-5 and TRBJ2-2; TRBD1 might be the D (5 bases). CDR3 length: 18 amino acids. Germline V lookup: CDR1 LGHNT, CDR2 FRNRAP. CDR3 nucleotides: TGTGCTAGTGGTTTGTCAGTCGGTGCGGCAGGGAACGCCGGGGAGCTGTTTTTT. Translated: CASGLSVGAAGNAGELFF.

This chain joins TRBV5-5 and TRBJ1-1; TRBD1 agrees at 10 bases. From germline, CDR1 is SGHKS and CDR2 YYEKEE (reference sequence). The CDR3 covers 15 residues. J was trimmed by 8 bases and V by 3 bases; bases with no gene match: 10. CDR3 protein: CASSSWTGGGGEAFF. The CDR3 DNA reads TGTGCCAGCAGCTCGTGGACAGGGGGAGGCGGGGAAGCTTTCTTT.

The V and J genes are TRBV7-9 and TRBJ1-1, with D tentatively TRBD1 (5 bases). This CDR3 has 15 amino acids. Germline CDR1 is SEHNR and CDR2 is FQNEAQ (reference sequence). Trimming removed 3 bases from V and 0 bases from J, with 11 bases in between. In nucleotides, the CDR3 is TGTGCCAGCAGCTTCGGGGGGTCGGTGAACACTGAAGCTTTCTTT. It translates to CASSFGGSVNTEAFF.

This clone was picked up a small number of times. The rearrangement joins TRBV29-1 to TRBJ1-1; TRBD1 might be the D (6 bases). The CDR3 has 14 amino acids. The germline gives CDR1 SQVTM, CDR2 ANQGSEA. V gave up 7 bases and J gave up 2 bases, with 17 bases separating them. Written as DNA, the CDR3 is TGCAGCGCGAACTCGGGGGGGCTAAACACTGAAGCTTTCTTT. Its translation is CSANSGGLNTEAFF.

The chain couples TRBV29-1 to TRBJ1-1, with D unclear. V was shortened by 6 bases and J by 3 bases, with 8 bases between the two germline ends. Germline values: CDR1 SQVTM, CDR2 ANQGSEA. This CDR3 has 11 residues. DNA of the CDR3: TGCAGCGTACCAGGATACACTGAAGCTTTCTTT. It yields the protein CSVPGYTEAFF. The variable domain in full, completed from reference TRBV29-1 and TRBJ1-1, reads SAVISQKPSRDICQRGTSLTIQCQVDSQVTMMFWYRQQPGQSLTLIATANQGSEATYESGFVIDKFPISRPNLTFSTLTVSNMSPEDSSIYLCSVPGYTEAFFGQGTRLTVV.

The V gene is TRBV6-1, the J gene TRBJ2-5; TRBD1 might be the D (6 bases). The CDR3 runs to 11 residues. The germline V gene has CDR1 MNHNS and CDR2 SASEGT. Trimming took 10 bases from V and 7 from J, leaving 13 bases between them. DNA of the CDR3: TGTGCCATCAGGACAGAAGGGACCCAGTACTTC. Its protein product is CAIRTEGTQYF.

In its sample, this clone was seen a few times. The rearrangement links TRBV29-1 to TRBJ1-1, with D unresolved. The CDR3 sequence is 12 residues long. Germline V gene data show CDR1 as SQVTM and CDR2 as ANQGSEA. V shed 3 bases and J shed 1 base, with 6 bases lying between them. CDR3 coding DNA: TGCAGCGTTGATCCGGGGAACACTGAAGCTTTCTTT. Its translation is CSVDPGNTEAFF.

The chain links TRBV30 to TRBJ2-7; the D gene is possibly TRBD2 (5 bases). The CDR3 runs to 12 residues. From germline, CDR1 is GTSNPN and CDR2 SVGIG (reference sequence). V dropped 0 bases and J dropped 3 bases, with 6 bases sitting between them. The chain's CDR3 is CAWSVGGYEQYF. In nucleotides, the CDR3 is TGTGCCTGGAGTGTCGGAGGCTACGAGCAGTACTTC.

The V gene is TRBV9, the J gene TRBJ2-3; D perhaps matches TRBD2 (7 bases). V lost 3 bases and J lost 1, with 24 bases in between. In germline, CDR1 is SGDLS, CDR2 YYNGEE. The CDR3 runs 19 residues. CDR3 nucleotides: TGTGCCAGCAGCGAACCCACAGACCCCGGGGGGCTACGCACAGATACGCAGTATTTT. It yields the protein CASSEPTDPGGLRTDTQYF. Using reference TRBV9 and TRBJ2-3 for the parts outside the CDR3, the full variable domain is DSGVTQTPKHLITATGQRVTLRCSPRSGDLSVYWYQQSLDQGLQFLIQYYNGEERAKGNILERFSAQQFPDLHSELNLSSLELGDSALYFCASSEPTDPGGLRTDTQYFGPGTRLTVL.

The chain is built from TRBV12-5 and TRBJ2-5; 8 bases are a match to TRBD1. Trimming removed 1 base from V and 2 bases from J; junction bases left unmatched: 3. The CDR3 is 15 amino acids. Germline CDR1 LGHNT, CDR2 FRNRAP. CDR3 in amino acids: CASGLGTGRQETQYF. The CDR3, as DNA: TGTGCTAGTGGTTTGGGGACAGGGAGACAAGAGACCCAGTACTTC.

The J gene is TRBJ1-1, the V gene TRBV6-5; a weak D match, TRBD1 (6 bases). Germline V lookup: CDR1 MNHEY, CDR2 SVGAGI. This CDR3 comprises 14 residues. Trimming took off 6 bases at V and 0 bases at J, with 11 bases between the two ends. The CDR3 DNA sequence: TGTGCCAGCAGGTATACAGGGATGAACACTGAAGCTTTCTTT. Its protein product is CASRYTGMNTEAFF.

The chain links TRBV7-2 to TRBJ1-2, with D possibly being TRBD1 (6 bases). CDR1 is SGHTA, CDR2 FQGNSA, per germline. The V end lost 0 bases, the J end lost 4 bases, and 12 bases lay between the germline ends. The CDR3 spans 15 residues. The CDR3 region has the DNA TGTGCCAGCAGCTTAGCGCGAGGGGGTTCCTATGGCTACACCTTC. As protein: CASSLARGGSYGYTF.

The V and J genes are TRBV5-8 and TRBJ2-7; 8 nucleotides line up with TRBD1. V dropped 0 bases and J dropped 0; count of bases not matched to a gene: 5. The CDR3 contains 16 residues. The V gene's germline CDR1 is SGHTS and CDR2 YDEGEE. Here the CDR3 DNA reads TGTGCCAGCAGCTTGGGGCAGGGGGCCTTCTCCTACGAGCAGTACTTC. The encoded protein is CASSLGQGAFSYEQYF. Full variable domain (remainder filled in from reference TRBV5-8 and TRBJ2-7): EAGVTQSPTHLIKTRGQQATLRCSPISGHTSVYWYQQALGLGLQFLLWYDEGEERNRGNFPPRFSGRQFPNYSSELNVNALELEDSALYLCASSLGQGAFSYEQYFGPGTRLTVT.

The V and J genes are TRBV5-6 and TRBJ2-1; D perhaps matches TRBD2 (6 bases). With 6 bases removed from V and 3 bases from J, the gap between germline ends came to 22 bases. The CDR3 contains 17 residues. Per germline, CDR1 SGHDT and CDR2 YYEEEE. The CDR3 nucleotides read TGTGCCAGCACCTCCCTCAGGTGGGGGGTTGACTACAATGAGCAGTTCTTC. The encoded protein is CASTSLRWGVDYNEQFF.

J is TRBJ2-2 and V is TRBV11-2; perhaps TRBD2 as D (5 bases). The V end lost 1 base, the J end lost 7 bases, and 7 bases lay between the germline ends. The CDR3 is 13 residues long. Germline V gives CDR1 SGHAT, CDR2 FQNNGV. The CDR3 nucleotides read TGTGCCAGCAGCTTAGGAGCGGTCGGGGAGCTGTTTTTT. It is translated as CASSLGAVGELFF. Using reference TRBV11-2 and TRBJ2-2 for the parts outside the CDR3, the full variable domain is EAGVAQSPRYKIIEKRQSVAFWCNPISGHATLYWYQQILGQGPKLLIQFQNNGVVDDSQLPKDRFSAERLKGVDSTLKIQPAKLEDSAVYLCASSLGAVGELFFGEGSRLTVL.

The rearrangement links TRBV5-1 to TRBJ2-7; TRBD1 aligns across 7 bases. Germline V gene sequence: CDR1 SGHRS, CDR2 YFSETQ. Trimming at V came to 4 bases and at J to 3 bases, leaving 7 bases not matched to a gene. The length of the CDR3 is 14 residues. The CDR3 region is CASSPRTGVYEQYF. In DNA form, the CDR3 reads TGCGCCAGCAGCCCGAGGACAGGAGTCTACGAGCAGTACTTC. The complete variable domain, with remaining parts taken from reference TRBV5-1 and TRBJ2-7, reads KAGVTQTPRYLIKTRGQQVTLSCSPISGHRSVSWYQQTPGQGLQFLFEYFSETQRNKGNFPGRFSGRQFSNSRSEMNVSTLELGDSALYLCASSPRTGVYEQYFGPGTRLTVT.

The chain has TRBV6-6 and TRBJ2-7; perhaps TRBD1 as D (5 bases). The CDR3 has 12 residues. V gave up 2 bases and J gave up 5 bases, with 7 bases separating them. The germline gives CDR1 MNHNY, CDR2 SVGAGI (reference sequence). CDR3 nucleotide sequence: TGTGCCAGCAGTTACCCAGGGAACGAGCAGTACTTC. This encodes CASSYPGNEQYF.

V and J are TRBV30 and TRBJ1-1; a weak D match, TRBD1 (5 bases). CDR3 length: 12 residues. V was cut by 1 base and J by 3 bases, with 6 bases left in between. CDR1 and CDR2 (germline): GTSNPN, SVGIG (reference sequence). CDR3 DNA: TGTGCCTGGAGTGGGGGGGACACTGAAGCTTTCTTT. Protein: CAWSGGDTEAFF.

The chain employs TRBV29-1 and TRBJ1-5, with a weak D call TRBD1 (6 bases). V lost 7 bases to trimming and J lost 4 bases, with 14 bases between them. Per the germline V gene, CDR1 is SQVTM and CDR2 is ANQGSEA. This CDR3 is 13 amino acids long. Here the CDR3 DNA reads TGCAGCGCGTCTTGGGGACAAAATCAGCCCCAGCATTTT. Translation: CSASWGQNQPQHF.

This sequence joins TRBV29-1 and TRBJ2-7; no reliable D call. Germline-derived CDR1 and CDR2 are SQVTM and ANQGSEA. CDR3 size: 12 residues. The V and J ends lost 6 bases and 3 bases respectively, with 12 bases between them. CDR3 sequence reads: CSVRLVSYEQYF. The CDR3 bases are TGCAGCGTAAGGCTAGTTAGCTACGAGCAGTACTTC.

The chain couples TRBV30 to TRBJ2-6; a possible D gene is TRBD2 (6 bases). Germline V gives CDR1 GTSNPN, CDR2 SVGIG (reference sequence). The CDR3 spans 17 residues. V was trimmed by 1 base and J by 0 bases, leaving 13 bases between them. In DNA, the CDR3 is TGTGCCTGGAGTGGGGACTCGGGGAACTCTGGGGCCAACGTCCTGACTTTC. Amino acid sequence: CAWSGDSGNSGANVLTF. Combining the CDR3 with reference TRBV30 and TRBJ2-6 gives the whole variable domain SQTIHQWPATLVQPVGSPLSLECTVEGTSNPNLYWYRQAAGRGLQLLFYSVGIGQISSEVPQNLSASRPQDRQFILSSKKLLLSDSGFYLCAWSGDSGNSGANVLTFGAGSRLTVL.

DNA for the CDR3: TGTGCCAGCACTACAGGGAGCTCTGGAAACACCATATATTTT. Encoded protein: CASTTGSSGNTIYF. The V call is TRBV28, the J call TRBJ1-3; possible D gene TRBD1, 6 bases. This CDR3 region has 14 residues. The germline gives CDR1 MDHEN, CDR2 SYDVKM. The germline V and J ends were trimmed by 7 bases and 0 bases, with 10 bases remaining between them.

The chain carries TRBV7-9 and TRBJ1-2, with D unresolved. The V end was cut by 6 bases, the J end by 3 bases, with 14 bases between. The CDR3 sequence is 14 residues long. CDR1 SEHNR and CDR2 FQNEAQ come from the germline V gene (reference sequence). The CDR3 region is CASRNDDSDYGYTF. As DNA, the CDR3 is TGTGCCAGCAGGAACGATGATTCGGACTATGGCTACACCTTC.

V is TRBV6-6 and J is TRBJ1-5; 8 nucleotides line up with TRBD1. J gave up 4 bases and V 6 bases, and 5 bases lay outside the gene matches. Germline CDR1 and CDR2: MNHNY and SVGAGI (reference sequence). This CDR3 spans 14 amino acids. The CDR3 bases are TGTGCCAGCAGCGCACAGGGGGGGAATCAGCCCCAGCATTTT. Encoded protein: CASSAQGGNQPQHF.

This clone was seen repeatedly, ten times or more. This rearrangement joins TRBV18 to TRBJ1-1; TRBD1 aligns across 10 bases. The V gene end was trimmed by 4 bases and the J gene end by 1 base; junction bases not matched to a gene: 0. The V gene's germline CDR1 is KGHSH and CDR2 LQKENI. The CDR3 has 14 amino acids. CDR3 sequence: CASSRDRGNTEAFF. The CDR3, as DNA: TGTGCCAGCTCACGGGACAGGGGGAACACTGAAGCTTTCTTT.

The chain has TRBV9 and TRBJ1-2; the match to TRBD1 covers 8 bases. J lost 4 bases, V lost 0 bases, and 11 bases had no gene match. CDR3 length: 17 amino acids. Germline CDR1 is SGDLS and CDR2 is YYNGEE. This CDR3 is CASSVGGAGGTGYGYTF. CDR3 in DNA: TGTGCCAGCAGCGTAGGAGGGGCAGGGGGCACTGGCTATGGCTACACCTTC.

This chain uses TRBV6-5 with TRBJ1-1; D is unclear. The germline V gene encodes CDR1 MNHEY and CDR2 SVGAGI. V was trimmed by 2 bases and J by 0 bases, leaving 13 bases between them. The CDR3 contains 16 residues. The CDR3 region has the DNA TGTGCCAGCAGTTACGGCACAGTGGCGTTGAACACTGAAGCTTTCTTT. Translated, it gives CASSYGTVALNTEAFF.

This chain joins TRBV5-4 and TRBJ2-5, with TRBD1 matching over 7 bases. The germline CDR1 and CDR2 sequences are SGHNT and YYREEE (reference sequence). The CDR3 length is 13 residues. With 5 bases clipped from V and 2 bases from J, the junction kept 3 bases outside the gene matches. The CDR3 sequence is CASSTGQQETQYF. The CDR3 DNA reads TGTGCCAGCAGTACGGGACAGCAAGAGACCCAGTACTTC.

The chain combines TRBV6-1 with TRBJ1-1, with 8 positions matching TRBD1. From germline, CDR1 is MNHNS and CDR2 SASEGT. The V gene end was trimmed by 5 bases and the J gene end by 5 bases; junction bases not matched to a gene: 4. The CDR3 extends over 13 amino acids. The CDR3 DNA reads TGTGCCAGCAGTAAGGACAGGGAAACTGAAGCTTTCTTT. Amino acids: CASSKDRETEAFF.